This T cell receptor beta chain was observed in a study of T cell clusters in autoimmune cytopenias. Study details: The median distinct TRB clonotype count was approximately 2,500 per sample, from a median approximately 51,000 reads.

The CDR3 sequence is 13 residues long. One tube held mixed TRB-A and TRB-B primer pools for touch-down PCR. TCRdb reprocessed the multiplex PCR reads and reports one entry per CDR3 protein, with no DNA. This table holds 7,000 to 8,500 distinct CDR3 sequences. Some 38,000 genome equivalents of blood DNA were amplified for TRB. Note on this clonotype: The antigen remains undetermined.

Study results and limitations: Primary autoimmune cytopenia patients seemingly lacked the physiological T cell clusters found in healthy donors.

Specimen: peripheral blood. This chain links TRBV21-1 with TRBJ2-7; TCRdb indicates TRBD1, and absent DNA this call remains unverified. TRBV21-1 is described as a pseudogene. The sequence was obtained from a human donor with an autoimmune cytopenia or autoimmune hepatitis (not recorded which). The CDR3 sequence is CASSMGPSYEQYF.